Listed below are T cell receptor beta chains from one sample, sequenced in a study of CD8 T cells in Susac syndrome. Via MiXCR, TCRdb re-called the immunoSEQ multiplex PCR reads, giving one row per CDR3 protein. This table holds roughly 120,000 distinct CDR3 sequences, approximately 95% found once. The sequenced sample consisted of CD8+ T cells from PBMCs. The receptor source for this set is a human donor with multiple sclerosis. The CDR3 runs from the conserved cysteine through the conserved F or W. The D gene is left open where the match is weak. The size field is filled for only some rows; it gives once, few, many or a size class.

cdr3_aa cdr3_nt j_call clone_size d_call v_call cdr3_length
CSASPEPYGANVLTF TGCAGTGCTAGTCCTGAACCCTACGGGGCCAACGTCCTGACTTTC TRBJ2-6 once . TRBV20-1 15
CASSLVLAGGYEQYF TGTGCCAGCAGCTTAGTACTAGCGGGGGGCTACGAGCAGTACTTC TRBJ2-7 . TRBD2 TRBV7-2 15
CASSQTGRNTEAFF TGTGCCAGCAGCCAGACAGGGAGGAACACTGAAGCTTTCTTT TRBJ1-1 . TRBD1 TRBV7-8 14
CSVVVGEAFF TGCAGCGTTGTGGTTGGAGAAGCTTTCTTT TRBJ1-1 . . TRBV29-1 10
CASSTQDALTEAFF TGTGCCAGCAGTACACAGGATGCACTCACTGAAGCTTTCTTT TRBJ1-1 . . TRBV27 14
CASSQAPGYSYEQYF TGTGCCAGCAGCCAAGCGCCGGGATACTCCTACGAGCAGTACTTC TRBJ2-7 once . TRBV3-1 15
CASSYGATEAFF TGTGCCAGCAGTTACGGGGCTACCGAAGCTTTCTTT TRBJ1-1 . . TRBV6-5 12
CASSLSTSGPLDTQYF TGTGCCAGCAGCTTGAGCACTAGCGGGCCCCTAGATACGCAGTATTTT TRBJ2-3 . TRBD2 TRBV13 16
CASSQGGYLAKNIQYF TGCGCCAGCAGCCAGGGAGGGTACCTAGCCAAAAACATTCAGTACTTC TRBJ2-4 . TRBD2 TRBV4-1 16
CASSEGVFRDEQYF TGTGCCAGCAGCGAAGGGGTCTTTCGGGACGAGCAGTACTTC TRBJ2-7 . . TRBV11-2 14
CSVAQVQDKPTNTGELFF TGCAGCGTTGCTCAGGTCCAGGACAAGCCTACGAACACCGGGGAGCTGTTTTTT TRBJ2-2 . . TRBV29-1 18
CASSLVGGEEETQYF TGCGCCAGCAGCTTGGTCGGAGGGGAGGAAGAGACCCAGTACTTC TRBJ2-5 few . TRBV5-1 15
CASSQPELGAGSPLHF TGCGCCAGCAGCCAACCAGAACTGGGGGCAGGTTCACCCCTCCACTTT TRBJ1-6 . . TRBV4-1 16
CASSPGKLETQYF TGTGCCAGCAGCCCGGGGAAACTAGAGACCCAGTACTTC TRBJ2-5 . . TRBV6-6 13
CSASPIQGSGTGELFF TGCAGTGCTAGCCCAATACAGGGCTCGGGCACCGGGGAGCTGTTTTTT TRBJ2-2 . . TRBV20-1 16
CASSQDLGRGSNQPQHF TGCGCCAGCAGCCAAGATCTGGGCAGGGGGAGCAATCAGCCCCAGCATTTT TRBJ1-5 . TRBD1 TRBV4-1 17
CASSLVGPQYF TGTGCCAGCAGTTTGGTCGGCCCCCAGTACTTC TRBJ2-5 once . TRBV12-3/TRBV12-4 11
CASSPRGGYTEAFF TGCGCCAGCAGCCCCAGGGGAGGGTACACTGAAGCTTTCTTT TRBJ1-1 . . TRBV4-1 14
CASGHPLAGGDTGELFF TGCGCCAGCGGCCACCCTTTAGCGGGGGGTGACACCGGGGAGCTGTTTTTT TRBJ2-2 . TRBD2 TRBV5-1 17
CASSLEVVRDEQYF TGCGCCAGCAGCTTGGAGGTAGTCAGGGACGAGCAGTACTTC TRBJ2-7 . . TRBV5-1 14